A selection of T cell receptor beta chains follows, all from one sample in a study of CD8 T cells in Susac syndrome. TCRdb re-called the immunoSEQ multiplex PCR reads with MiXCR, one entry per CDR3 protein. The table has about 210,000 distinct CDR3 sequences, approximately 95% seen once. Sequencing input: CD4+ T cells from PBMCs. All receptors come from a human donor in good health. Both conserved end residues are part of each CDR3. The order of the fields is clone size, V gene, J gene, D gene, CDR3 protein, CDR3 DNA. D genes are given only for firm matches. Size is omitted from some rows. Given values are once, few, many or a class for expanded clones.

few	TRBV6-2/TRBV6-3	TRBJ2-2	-	CASSYSRFKGGPGELFF	TGTGCCAGCAGTTACTCCAGATTCAAAGGAGGTCCCGGGGAGCTGTTTTTT
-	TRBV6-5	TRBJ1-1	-	CASSTGTENTEAFF	TGTGCCAGCAGTACCGGGACTGAGAACACTGAAGCTTTCTTT
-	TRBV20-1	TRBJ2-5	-	CSASLNHKQETQYF	TGCAGTGCTAGCCTAAACCACAAACAAGAGACCCAGTACTTC
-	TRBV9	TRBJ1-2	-	CASSVSLGRGKDYGYTF	TGTGCCAGCAGCGTATCCTTAGGAAGGGGTAAAGACTATGGCTACACCTTC
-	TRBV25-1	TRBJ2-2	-	CASSVWGPNTGELFF	TGTGCCAGCAGTGTTTGGGGGCCGAACACCGGGGAGCTGTTTTTT
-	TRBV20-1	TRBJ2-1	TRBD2	CSARALGRGRGNEQFF	TGCAGTGCTAGAGCCTTGGGGAGGGGTAGAGGAAATGAGCAGTTCTTC
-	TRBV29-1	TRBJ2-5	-	CSVEMGAMRETQYF	TGCAGCGTTGAGATGGGCGCGATGAGAGAGACCCAGTACTTC
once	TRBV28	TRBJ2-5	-	CASSSGTWEETQYF	TGTGCCAGCAGTTCCGGGACCTGGGAAGAGACCCAGTACTTC
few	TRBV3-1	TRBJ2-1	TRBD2	CASSLGTTGEQFF	TGTGCCAGCAGCCTTGGGACTACCGGTGAGCAGTTCTTC
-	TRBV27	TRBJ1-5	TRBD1	CASSLFGTGVQPQHF	TGTGCCAGCAGTTTATTCGGGACAGGGGTTCAGCCCCAGCATTTT
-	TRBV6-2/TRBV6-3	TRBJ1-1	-	CASSDLGLGNTEAFF	TGTGCCAGCAGCGACCTGGGGCTAGGGAACACTGAAGCTTTCTTT
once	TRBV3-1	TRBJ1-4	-	CASRTTDQNEKLFF	TGTGCCAGCAGGACGACAGACCAGAATGAAAAACTGTTTTTT
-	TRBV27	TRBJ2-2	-	CASSLNTGGELFF	TGTGCCAGCAGTCTAAACACCGGCGGGGAGCTGTTTTTT
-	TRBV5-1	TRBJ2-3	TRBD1	CASSSGQGFGDTQYF	TGCGCCAGCAGCTCGGGACAGGGTTTTGGAGATACGCAGTATTTT
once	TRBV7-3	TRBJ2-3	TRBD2	CASRAQAGVTDTQYF	TGTGCCAGCAGGGCTCAGGCGGGAGTAACAGATACGCAGTATTTT
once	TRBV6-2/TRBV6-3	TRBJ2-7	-	CASKNAYEQYF	TGTGCCAGCAAGAATGCTTACGAGCAGTACTTC
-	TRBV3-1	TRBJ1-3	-	CASSQDADHNYSGNTIYF	TGTGCCAGCAGCCAAGACGCCGATCACAACTATTCTGGAAACACCATATATTTT
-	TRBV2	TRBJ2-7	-	CASSAESYLREQYF	TGTGCCAGCAGTGCCGAGTCCTATCTTCGCGAGCAGTACTTC
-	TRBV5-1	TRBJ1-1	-	CASSLGQGTTEAFF	TGCGCCAGCAGCTTGGGCCAGGGGACCACTGAAGCTTTCTTT
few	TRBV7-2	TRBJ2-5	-	CASSPQTETQYF	TGTGCCAGCAGTCCCCAGACGGAGACCCAGTACTTC
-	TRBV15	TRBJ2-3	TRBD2	CATSSAPRTSGGASTDTQYF	TGTGCCACCAGCAGTGCCCCCAGGACTAGCGGGGGAGCTAGCACAGATACGCAGTATTTT
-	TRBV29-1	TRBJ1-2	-	CSAEPPTDYYGYTF	TGCAGCGCTGAGCCCCCGACAGACTACTATGGCTACACCTTC
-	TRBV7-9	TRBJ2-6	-	CASSFHGGGTGANVLTF	TGTGCCAGCAGCTTCCACGGAGGGGGTACTGGGGCCAACGTCCTGACTTTC
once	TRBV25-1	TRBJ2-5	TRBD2	CASSPSGSSETQYF	TGTGCCAGCAGCCCTAGCGGGAGCAGTGAGACCCAGTACTTC
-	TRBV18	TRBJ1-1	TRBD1	CASSPGTGNEAFF	TGTGCCAGCTCGCCCGGGACAGGGAATGAAGCTTTCTTT
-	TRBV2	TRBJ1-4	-	CARQGDSEKLFF	TGTGCCAGACAGGGTGATAGTGAAAAACTGTTTTTT
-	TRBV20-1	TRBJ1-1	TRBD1	CSASYRGPNTEAFF	TGCAGTGCTAGTTACAGGGGCCCGAACACTGAAGCTTTCTTT
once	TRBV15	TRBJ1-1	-	CATSRDLAGTNTEAFF	TGTGCCACCAGCAGAGATTTAGCGGGGACGAACACTGAAGCTTTCTTT
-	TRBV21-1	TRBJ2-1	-	CASSKYRGTGNEQFF	TGTGCCAGCAGCAAATACAGGGGAACGGGCAATGAGCAGTTCTTC
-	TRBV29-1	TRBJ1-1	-	CSVDAPGDTFF	TGCAGCGTTGATGCGCCGGGGGATACTTTCTTT
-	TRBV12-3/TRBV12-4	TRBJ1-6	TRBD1	CASTPDRADSPLHF	TGTGCCAGCACTCCGGACAGGGCTGATTCACCCCTCCACTTT
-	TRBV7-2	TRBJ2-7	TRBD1	CASSLSTGYEQYF	TGTGCCAGCAGTCTATCGACAGGGTACGAGCAGTACTTC
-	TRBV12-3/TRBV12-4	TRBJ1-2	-	CASSSRARVGGYTF	TGTGCCAGCAGTTCCCGGGCTCGGGTGGGTGGCTACACCTTC
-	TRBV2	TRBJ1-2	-	CASFRGLQFYGYTF	TGTGCCAGCTTCCGGGGTCTCCAATTCTATGGCTACACCTTC
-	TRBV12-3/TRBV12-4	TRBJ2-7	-	CASSWQLTNSYEQYF	TGTGCCAGCAGTTGGCAGTTAACCAATTCCTACGAGCAGTACTTC
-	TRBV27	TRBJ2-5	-	CASSTLMRETQYF	TGTGCCAGCAGTACACTCATGAGGGAGACCCAGTACTTC
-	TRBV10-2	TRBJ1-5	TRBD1	CASSATGGLRNQPQHF	TGCGCCAGCAGCGCAACAGGGGGCCTACGCAATCAGCCCCAGCATTTT
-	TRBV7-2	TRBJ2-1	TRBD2	CASSLSGGEKFF	TGTGCCAGCAGCTTAAGTGGGGGGGAGAAGTTCTTC
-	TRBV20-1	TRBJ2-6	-	CSARRAFGANVLTF	TGCAGTGCTAGAAGGGCATTCGGGGCCAACGTCCTGACTTTC
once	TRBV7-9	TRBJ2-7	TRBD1	CASSPPGTGRHYEQYF	TGTGCCAGCAGCCCTCCCGGGACAGGTCGACATTACGAGCAGTACTTC
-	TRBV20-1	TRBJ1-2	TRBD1	CSARTGGDYGYTF	TGCAGTGCCAGGACAGGGGGGGACTATGGCTACACCTTC
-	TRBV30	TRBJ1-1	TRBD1	CAWTGQGRNTEAFF	TGTGCCTGGACGGGACAGGGGAGGAACACTGAAGCTTTCTTT
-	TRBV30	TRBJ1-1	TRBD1	CAWIPAGRGRPEAFF	TGTGCCTGGATCCCCGCGGGTAGGGGGCGACCTGAAGCTTTCTTT